These 22 T cell receptor beta chains were all obtained from the same sample, sequenced in a study of cytomegalovirus exposure and HLA in healthy donors. The data were produced by immunoSEQ multiplex PCR, yet TCRdb's version contains in-frame clones alone and is incomplete. Found here are roughly 45,000 clones, about 93% of them singletons; the top ten hold approximately 7.8%. Sequenced material: PBMCs. Receptor source: a woman between 18 and 29 years old in good health and CMV-seropositive.

The chain carries TRBV7-2 and TRBJ1-2, with 8 bases identical to TRBD1. The CDR3 contains 13 residues. The germline gives CDR1 SGHTA, CDR2 FQGNSA. Unmatched junction bases numbered 2, after V lost 4 bases and J lost 4 bases. DNA for the CDR3: TGTGCCAGCAGCTCAGGGGGCTCCTATGGCTACACCTTC. This sequence encodes CASSSGGSYGYTF. The variable domain in full, with the rest retrieved from reference TRBV7-2 and TRBJ1-2, is GAGVSQSPSNKVTEKGKDVELRCDPISGHTALYWYRQSLGQGLEFLIYFQGNSAPDKSGLPSDRFSAERTGGSVSTLTIQRTQQEDSAVYLCASSSGGSYGYTFGSGTRLTVV.

A single count supports this clone. The J gene is TRBJ1-2, the V gene TRBV27; 10 bases fit TRBD1. J was trimmed by 4 bases and V by 3 bases; bases with no gene match: 5. The CDR3 covers 15 residues. Germline loops: CDR1 MNHEY, CDR2 SMNVEV (reference sequence). The CDR3 loop is CASSFRTGGSYGYTF. CDR3 in DNA: TGTGCCAGCAGTTTCCGGACAGGGGGATCCTATGGCTACACCTTC.

The table lists this clone with a count of one. The V gene is TRBV21-1, the J gene TRBJ2-3; the table's D call, TRBD1, was not checked against the DNA. TRBV21-1 is labeled a pseudogene. The CDR3 runs 15 residues. CDR3 bases: TGTGCCAGCAGGAAGGGGCGGGACAGGGCAGATACGCAGTATTTT. It is translated as CASRKGRDRADTQYF.

This clone has a single count. DNA of the CDR3: TGTGCCAGCAGCTTGGCTGCGCGTAACAATGAGCAGTTCTTC. Amino acids: CASSLAARNNEQFF. The chain joins TRBV5-4 to TRBJ2-1; D not certain. Between the trimmed V and J ends, which lost 0 bases and 5 bases, there was a span of 9 bases. CDR1 SGHNT and CDR2 YYREEE come from the germline V gene (reference sequence). CDR3 size: 14 residues.

The chain couples TRBV9 to TRBJ2-6, with D unclear. The CDR3 extends over 15 amino acids. CDR1 is SGDLS and CDR2 is YYNGEE in the germline V gene. The germline V and J ends were trimmed by 2 bases and 3 bases, with 9 bases remaining between them. Here the CDR3 DNA reads TGTGCCAGCAGCGTCGGAGCCGTTGGGGCCAACGTCCTGACTTTC. Protein sequence: CASSVGAVGANVLTF.

The V call is TRBV5-5, the J call TRBJ1-5, with a tentative D call TRBD1 (6 bases). Germline values: CDR1 SGHKS, CDR2 YYEKEE (reference sequence). CDR3 length: 17 amino acids. Trimming shortened V by 0 bases and J by 0 bases, and 13 bases separated the two germline ends. The CDR3 bases are TGTGCCAGCAGCTTGGCCGCAGGGGAGGGTAGCAATCAGCCCCAGCATTTT. Translated: CASSLAAGEGSNQPQHF.

The CDR3 here is CASSQDVRGRMGYTF. Written as DNA, the CDR3 is TGCGCCAGCAGCCAAGATGTCAGGGGTAGAATGGGCTACACCTTC. The chain uses TRBV4-1 and TRBJ1-2; TRBD1 is a possible D gene (6 bases). CDR1 is MGHRA and CDR2 is YSYEKL in the germline V gene. The length of the CDR3 is 15 residues. V was pared by 0 bases and J by 8 bases, with 16 bases between.

This chain joins TRBV9 and TRBJ2-2; 11 bases agree with TRBD2. This CDR3 region has 17 residues. The germline V gene encodes CDR1 SGDLS and CDR2 YYNGEE. The V gene end was trimmed by 5 bases and the J gene end by 7 bases; junction bases not matched to a gene: 13. CDR3 amino acids: CASSESSGRAAVGELFF. Here the CDR3 DNA reads TGTGCCAGCAGTGAAAGTAGCGGGAGGGCCGCAGTCGGGGAGCTGTTTTTT.

The chain recombines TRBV4-3 with TRBJ1-2; a weak D match, TRBD1 (5 bases). V gave up 1 base and J gave up 2 bases, with 11 bases separating them. The length of the CDR3 is 15 residues. The germline CDR1 and CDR2 sequences are LGHNA and YSLEER. As DNA, the CDR3 is TGCGCCAGCAGCCAAGCCCCCGGGGGAAACTATGGCTACACCTTC. Protein: CASSQAPGGNYGYTF.

J is TRBJ2-3 and V is TRBV30; 13 bases are shared with TRBD2. The germline CDR1 and CDR2 sequences are GTSNPN and SVGIG (reference sequence). Germline trimming cut 1 base from V and 8 bases from J; bases unmatched to any gene: 12. The CDR3 is made up of 17 amino acids. The CDR3: CAWSGRPGLAGIGTQYF. Here the CDR3 DNA reads TGTGCCTGGAGTGGCCGGCCGGGACTAGCGGGAATAGGTACGCAGTATTTT.

This chain links TRBV28 with TRBJ2-5, with D maybe TRBD1 (6 bases). V lost 6 bases and J 3 bases, leaving 14 bases between the germline ends. This CDR3 comprises 14 residues. Germline V gene sequence: CDR1 MDHEN, CDR2 SYDVKM. CDR3 DNA: TGTGCCAGCAGGCCGGGACCAGGGGAAGAGACCCAGTACTTC. Amino acid sequence: CASRPGPGEETQYF.

This chain's CDR3 is CASSLERGTDTQYF. The CDR3 bases are TGTGCCAGCAGCTTGGAGCGGGGCACAGATACGCAGTATTTT. This rearrangement joins TRBV5-4 to TRBJ2-3; TRBD2 is a possible D gene (6 bases). V was shortened by 0 bases and J by 1 base, with 6 bases between the two germline ends. Germline CDR1 SGHNT, CDR2 YYREEE (reference sequence). The CDR3 has 14 residues.

The chain employs TRBV2 and TRBJ2-7; D is ambiguous. CDR3 length: 11 amino acids. Trimming pared 4 bases from V and 6 bases from J, leaving 7 bases between. From germline, CDR1 is SNHLY and CDR2 FYNNEI. In DNA form, the CDR3 reads TGTGCCAGCAGTGTTGCGCTCGAGCAGTACTTC. Protein sequence: CASSVALEQYF.

This chain links TRBV5-1 with TRBJ2-1, with 8 bases identical to TRBD2. Trimming cost V 5 bases and J 4 bases; bases outside gene matches: 5. CDR1 and CDR2 from the germline V gene are SGHRS and YFSETQ. CDR3 length: 14 amino acids. CDR3 DNA: TGCGCCAGCAGATACTCTAGCGGGTACAATGAGCAGTTCTTC. It yields the protein CASRYSSGYNEQFF. Variable domain in full (rest from reference TRBV5-1 and TRBJ2-1): KAGVTQTPRYLIKTRGQQVTLSCSPISGHRSVSWYQQTPGQGLQFLFEYFSETQRNKGNFPGRFSGRQFSNSRSEMNVSTLELGDSALYLCASRYSSGYNEQFFGPGTRLTVL.

The V call is TRBV15, the J call TRBJ2-2; TRBD1 matches at 11 bases. The V and J ends lost 1 base and 4 bases, in that order; junction bases with no gene match: 2. The length of the CDR3 is 16 residues. Per germline, CDR1 LNHNV and CDR2 YYDKDF (reference sequence). In nucleotides, the CDR3 is TGTGCCACCAGCAGAGCGGGACAGGGGGGCACCGGGGAGCTGTTTTTT. Its translation is CATSRAGQGGTGELFF.

The chain uses TRBV29-1 and TRBJ1-1; TRBD1 matches 7 bases. Per germline, CDR1 SQVTM and CDR2 ANQGSEA. The CDR3 runs to 11 residues. V gave up 6 bases and J gave up 4 bases; unmatched junction bases: 2. For the CDR3, the DNA is TGCAGCGTAAACAGGGGCACTGAAGCTTTCTTT. Protein: CSVNRGTEAFF.

The CDR3 bases are TGCGCCAGCAGCCAAGATAGCAGCTCTGGGGCCAACGTCCTGACTTTC. Protein: CASSQDSSSGANVLTF. J is TRBJ2-6 and V is TRBV4-1; D unclear. The CDR3 runs to 16 residues. Germline V lookup: CDR1 MGHRA, CDR2 YSYEKL. V was trimmed by 0 bases and J by 0 bases, leaving 6 bases between them.

This clone was seen a handful of times. J is TRBJ2-1 and V is TRBV4-1; 8 nucleotides align to TRBD2. The germline V gene has CDR1 MGHRA and CDR2 YSYEKL. There are 15 residues in the CDR3. Trimming took 0 bases from V and 6 from J; bases not matched to a gene: 4. In DNA form, the CDR3 reads TGCGCCAGCAGCCAAGAAACGGGAGGGCCCAATGAGCAGTTCTTC. This sequence encodes CASSQETGGPNEQFF.

This chain joins TRBV6-1 and TRBJ2-7; TRBD2 matches 9 bases. Germline CDR1 is MNHNS and CDR2 is SASEGT. This CDR3 has 15 amino acids. J was trimmed by 2 bases and V by 2 bases; bases with no gene match: 4. The CDR3 sequence is CASSERPSGAYEQYF. DNA of the CDR3: TGTGCCAGCAGTGAACGGCCTAGCGGGGCCTACGAGCAGTACTTC.

J is TRBJ1-1 and V is TRBV5-4, with TRBD1 as a possible D gene (5 bases). CDR3 size: 15 residues. V was shortened by 4 bases and J by 0 bases, with 13 bases between the two germline ends. Germline V gene sequence: CDR1 SGHNT, CDR2 YYREEE (reference sequence). Written as DNA, the CDR3 is TGTGCCAGCAGCCCGACCAGGGTCCTGAACACTGAAGCTTTCTTT. Encoded protein: CASSPTRVLNTEAFF.

The gene calls are TRBV19 and TRBJ2-5; TRBD1 aligns across 7 bases. Germline loops: CDR1 LNHDA, CDR2 SQIVND (reference sequence). The CDR3 consists of 14 residues. The trim removed 7 bases at V and 4 bases at J, leaving 9 bases unmatched. The CDR3 sequence is CASTPGGSTETQYF. The CDR3 DNA is TGTGCCAGTACCCCAGGGGGTTCGACAGAGACCCAGTACTTC.

The chain joins TRBV28 to TRBJ2-7, with 11 positions matching TRBD2. Per the germline V gene, CDR1 is MDHEN and CDR2 is SYDVKM. J was trimmed by 4 bases and V by 5 bases; bases with no gene match: 10. This CDR3 is 16 amino acids long. For the CDR3, the DNA is TGTGCCAGCAGTCCCACGCTAGCGGGAGGATGGTACGAGCAGTACTTC. It translates to CASSPTLAGGWYEQYF.